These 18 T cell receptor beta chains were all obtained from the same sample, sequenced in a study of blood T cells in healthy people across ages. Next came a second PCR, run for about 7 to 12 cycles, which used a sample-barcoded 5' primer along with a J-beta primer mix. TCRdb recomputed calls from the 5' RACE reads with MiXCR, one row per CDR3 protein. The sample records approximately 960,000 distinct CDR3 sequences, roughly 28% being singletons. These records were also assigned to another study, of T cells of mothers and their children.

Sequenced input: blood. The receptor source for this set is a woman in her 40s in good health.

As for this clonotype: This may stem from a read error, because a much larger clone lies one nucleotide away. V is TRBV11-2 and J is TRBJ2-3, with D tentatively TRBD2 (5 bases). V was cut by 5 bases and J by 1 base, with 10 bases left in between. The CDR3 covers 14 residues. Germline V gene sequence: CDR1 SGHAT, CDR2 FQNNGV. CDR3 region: CASSQNSGTDTQYF. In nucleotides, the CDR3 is TGTGCCAGCAGCCAAAATAGCGGCACAGATACGCAGTATTTT.

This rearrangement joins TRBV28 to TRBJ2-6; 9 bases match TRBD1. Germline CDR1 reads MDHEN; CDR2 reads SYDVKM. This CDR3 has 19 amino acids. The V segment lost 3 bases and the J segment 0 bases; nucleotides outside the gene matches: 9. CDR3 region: CASSFRLGGQGSGANVLTF. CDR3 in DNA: TGTGCCAGCAGTTTCCGCCTTGGGGGACAGGGCTCTGGGGCCAACGTCCTGACTTTC.

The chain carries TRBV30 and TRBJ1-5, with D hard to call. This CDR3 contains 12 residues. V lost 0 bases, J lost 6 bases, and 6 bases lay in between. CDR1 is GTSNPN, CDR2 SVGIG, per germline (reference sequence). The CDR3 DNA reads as TGTGCCTGGAGTGTACGCGGTCAGCCCCAGCATTTT. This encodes CAWSVRGQPQHF. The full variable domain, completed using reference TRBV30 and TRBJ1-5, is SQTIHQWPATLVQPVGSPLSLECTVEGTSNPNLYWYRQAAGRGLQLLFYSVGIGQISSEVPQNLSASRPQDRQFILSSKKLLLSDSGFYLCAWSVRGQPQHFGDGTRLSIL.

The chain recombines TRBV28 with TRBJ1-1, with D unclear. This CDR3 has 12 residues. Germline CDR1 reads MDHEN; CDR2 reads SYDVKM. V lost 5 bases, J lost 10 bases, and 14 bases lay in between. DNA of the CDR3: TGTGCCAGCAGTACCGGCCTAGGAGGAGCTTTCTTT. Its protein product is CASSTGLGGAFF.

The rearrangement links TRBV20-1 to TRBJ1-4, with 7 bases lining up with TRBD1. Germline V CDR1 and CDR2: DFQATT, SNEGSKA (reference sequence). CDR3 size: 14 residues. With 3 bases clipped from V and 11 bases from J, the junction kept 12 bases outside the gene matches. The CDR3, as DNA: TGCAGTGCTAGCATCTCGGGACAGATCGAGAAACTGTTTTTT. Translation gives CSASISGQIEKLFF.

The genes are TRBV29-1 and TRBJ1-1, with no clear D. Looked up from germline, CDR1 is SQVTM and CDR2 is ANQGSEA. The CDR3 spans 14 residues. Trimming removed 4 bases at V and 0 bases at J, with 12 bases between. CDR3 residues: CSVVGSQVNTEAFF. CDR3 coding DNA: TGCAGCGTTGTCGGGTCCCAGGTGAACACTGAAGCTTTCTTT.

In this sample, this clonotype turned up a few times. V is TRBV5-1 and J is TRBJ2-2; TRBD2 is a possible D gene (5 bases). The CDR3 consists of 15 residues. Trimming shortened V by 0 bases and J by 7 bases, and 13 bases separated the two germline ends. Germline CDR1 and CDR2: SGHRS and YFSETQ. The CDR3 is CASSLEPGIGGELFF. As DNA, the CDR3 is TGCGCCAGCAGCTTGGAACCCGGGATCGGCGGGGAGCTGTTTTTT.

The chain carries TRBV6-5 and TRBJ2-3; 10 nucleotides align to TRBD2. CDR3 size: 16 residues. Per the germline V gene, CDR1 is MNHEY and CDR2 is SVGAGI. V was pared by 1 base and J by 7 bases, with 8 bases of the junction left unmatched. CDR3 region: CASSYLSGGVTHTQYF. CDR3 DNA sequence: TGTGCCAGCAGTTACTTGAGCGGGGGGGTCACTCATACGCAGTATTTT.

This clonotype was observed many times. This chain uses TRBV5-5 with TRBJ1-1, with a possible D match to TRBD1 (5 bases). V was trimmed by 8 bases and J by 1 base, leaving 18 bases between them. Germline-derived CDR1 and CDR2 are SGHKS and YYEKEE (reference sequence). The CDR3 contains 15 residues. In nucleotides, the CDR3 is TGTGCCAGTTCCCGGGACCCCGCGTCGAACACTGAAGCTTTCTTT. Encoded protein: CASSRDPASNTEAFF.

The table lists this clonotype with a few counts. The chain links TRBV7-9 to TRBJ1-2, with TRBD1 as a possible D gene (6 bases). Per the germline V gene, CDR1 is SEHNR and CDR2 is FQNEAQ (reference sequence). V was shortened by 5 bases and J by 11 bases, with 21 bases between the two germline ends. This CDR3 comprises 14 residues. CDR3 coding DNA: TGTGCCAGCAGCCCAAAACGGCCCCTTAGGGGGTACACCTTC. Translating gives CASSPKRPLRGYTF.

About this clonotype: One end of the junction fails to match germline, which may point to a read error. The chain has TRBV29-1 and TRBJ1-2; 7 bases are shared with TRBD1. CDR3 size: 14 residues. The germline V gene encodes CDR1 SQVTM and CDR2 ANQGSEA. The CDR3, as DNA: TGCAGCGTTGATGGGACAGCCACTAACTATAGCTACACCTTC. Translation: CSVDGTATNYSYTF.

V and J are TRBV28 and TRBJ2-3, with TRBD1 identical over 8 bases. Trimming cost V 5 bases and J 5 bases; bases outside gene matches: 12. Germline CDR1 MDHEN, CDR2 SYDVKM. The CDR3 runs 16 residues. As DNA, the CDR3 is TGTGCCAGCAGTGTCAGGGGGCGGCCACAATTAGATACGCAGTATTTT. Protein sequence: CASSVRGRPQLDTQYF.

CDR3 protein: CASSILGPNSNQPQHF. The CDR3 DNA sequence: TGTGCCAGTAGTATACTGGGACCTAATAGCAATCAGCCCCAGCATTTT. The rearrangement uses TRBV19 and TRBJ1-5; a possible D gene is TRBD1 (5 bases). Trimming pared 2 bases from V and 0 bases from J, leaving 11 bases between. The CDR3 has 16 residues. CDR1 is LNHDA, CDR2 SQIVND, per germline (reference sequence). Looking up the rest from reference TRBV19 and TRBJ1-5 gives the full variable domain: DGGITQSPKYLFRKEGQNVTLSCEQNLNHDAMYWYRQDPGQGLRLIYYSQIVNDFQKGDIAEGYSVSREKKESFPLTVTSAQKNPTAFYLCASSILGPNSNQPQHFGDGTRLSIL.

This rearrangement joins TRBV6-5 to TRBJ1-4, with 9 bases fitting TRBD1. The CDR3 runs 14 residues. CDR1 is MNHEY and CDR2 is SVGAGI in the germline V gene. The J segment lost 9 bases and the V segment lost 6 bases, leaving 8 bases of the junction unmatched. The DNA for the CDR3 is TGTGCCAGCAGCGCACTCGGGACAGGGCAAAAACTGTTTTTT. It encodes CASSALGTGQKLFF.

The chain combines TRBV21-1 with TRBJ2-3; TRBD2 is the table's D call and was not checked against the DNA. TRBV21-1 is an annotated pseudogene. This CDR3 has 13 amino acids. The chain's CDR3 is CASSKRVSDTQYF. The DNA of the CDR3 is TGTGCCAGCAGCAAGAGGGTGTCAGATACGCAGTATTTT.

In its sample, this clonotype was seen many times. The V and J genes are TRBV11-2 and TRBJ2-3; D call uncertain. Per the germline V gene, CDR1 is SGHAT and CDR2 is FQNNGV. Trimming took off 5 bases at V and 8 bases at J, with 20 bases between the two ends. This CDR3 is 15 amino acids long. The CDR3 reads CASSRDSPGSSTQYF. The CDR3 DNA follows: TGTGCCAGCAGCCGAGATTCCCCAGGATCCTCTACGCAGTATTTT.

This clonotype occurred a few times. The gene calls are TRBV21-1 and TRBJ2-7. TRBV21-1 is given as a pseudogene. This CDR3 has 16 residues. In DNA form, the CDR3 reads TGTGCCAGCAGCAAAGTATGGTCAGGGGGCCCCTACGAGCAGTACTTC. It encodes CASSKVWSGGPYEQYF.

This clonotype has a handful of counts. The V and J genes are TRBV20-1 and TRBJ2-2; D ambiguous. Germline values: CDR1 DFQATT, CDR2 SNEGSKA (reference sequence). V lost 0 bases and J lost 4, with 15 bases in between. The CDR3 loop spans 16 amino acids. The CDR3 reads CSAREHLWGTTGELFF. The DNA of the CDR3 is TGCAGTGCTAGAGAACACCTTTGGGGAACCACCGGGGAGCTGTTTTTT.